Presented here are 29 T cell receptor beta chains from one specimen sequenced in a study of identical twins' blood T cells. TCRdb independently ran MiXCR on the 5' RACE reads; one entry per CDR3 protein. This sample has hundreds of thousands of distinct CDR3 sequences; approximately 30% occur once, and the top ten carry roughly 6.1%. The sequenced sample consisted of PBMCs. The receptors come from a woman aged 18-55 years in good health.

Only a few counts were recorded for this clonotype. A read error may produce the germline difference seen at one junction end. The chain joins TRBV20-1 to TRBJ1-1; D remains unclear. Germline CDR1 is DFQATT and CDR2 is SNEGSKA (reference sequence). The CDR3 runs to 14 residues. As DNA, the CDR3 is TGCAGTGCCCCGAACGGCGGGTTGAACACTAAAGCTTTCTTT. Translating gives CSAPNGGLNTKAFF.

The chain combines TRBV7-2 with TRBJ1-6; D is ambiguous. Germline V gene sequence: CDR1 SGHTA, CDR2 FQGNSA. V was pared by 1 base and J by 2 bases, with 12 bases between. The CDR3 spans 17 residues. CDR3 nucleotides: TGTGCCAGCAGCTTAGGGTTCTGGACCCCCTATAATTCACCCCTCCACTTT. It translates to CASSLGFWTPYNSPLHF.

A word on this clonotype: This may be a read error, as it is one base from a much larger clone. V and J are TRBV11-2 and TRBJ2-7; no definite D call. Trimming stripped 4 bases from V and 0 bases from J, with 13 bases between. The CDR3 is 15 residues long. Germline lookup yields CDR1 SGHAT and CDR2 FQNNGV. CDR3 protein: CASSSRHLISYEQYF. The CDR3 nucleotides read TGTGCCAGCAGCTCGAGACACCTCATCTCCTACGAGCAGTACTTC.

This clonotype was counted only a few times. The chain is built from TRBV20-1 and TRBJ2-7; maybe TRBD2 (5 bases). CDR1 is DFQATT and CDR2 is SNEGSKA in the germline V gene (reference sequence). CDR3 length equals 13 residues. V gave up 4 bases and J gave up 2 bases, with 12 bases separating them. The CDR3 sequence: CSATPGNTYEQYF. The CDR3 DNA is TGCAGTGCTACCCCGGGAAACACCTACGAGCAGTACTTC.

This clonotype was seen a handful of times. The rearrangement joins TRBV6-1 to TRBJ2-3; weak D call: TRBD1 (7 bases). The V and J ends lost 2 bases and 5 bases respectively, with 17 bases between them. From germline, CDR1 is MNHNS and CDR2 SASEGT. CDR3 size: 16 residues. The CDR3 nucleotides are TGTGCCAGCAGTGAACCTAGCGACAGGGATCGAGATACGCAGTATTTT. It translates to CASSEPSDRDRDTQYF.

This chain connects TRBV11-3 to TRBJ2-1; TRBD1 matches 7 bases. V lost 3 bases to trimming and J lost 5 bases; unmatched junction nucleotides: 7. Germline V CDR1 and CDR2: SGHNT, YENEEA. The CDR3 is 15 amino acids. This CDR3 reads CASSFQGVTHNEQFF. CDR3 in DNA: TGTGCCAGCAGCTTCCAGGGGGTGACTCACAATGAGCAGTTCTTC.

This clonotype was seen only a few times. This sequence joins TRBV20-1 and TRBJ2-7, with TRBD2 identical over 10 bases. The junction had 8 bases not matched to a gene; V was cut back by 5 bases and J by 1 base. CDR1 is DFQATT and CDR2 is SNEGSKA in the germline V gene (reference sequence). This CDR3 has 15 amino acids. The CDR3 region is CSAGDSGRFSYEQYF. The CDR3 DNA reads TGCAGTGCTGGCGATAGCGGGAGGTTTTCCTACGAGCAGTACTTC.

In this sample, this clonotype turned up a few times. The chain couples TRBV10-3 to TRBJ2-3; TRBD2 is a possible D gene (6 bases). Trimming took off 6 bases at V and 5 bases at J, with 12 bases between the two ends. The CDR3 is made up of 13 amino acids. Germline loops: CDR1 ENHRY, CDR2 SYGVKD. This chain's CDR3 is CAIRETGEDTQYF. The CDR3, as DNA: TGTGCCATCAGGGAGACGGGGGAAGATACGCAGTATTTT.

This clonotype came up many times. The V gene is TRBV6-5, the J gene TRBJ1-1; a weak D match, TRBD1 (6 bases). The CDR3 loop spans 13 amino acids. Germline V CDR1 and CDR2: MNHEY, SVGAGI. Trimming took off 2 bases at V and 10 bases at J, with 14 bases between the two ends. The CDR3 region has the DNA TGTGCCAGCAGTTACGGTCGGACAGTTTCAGCTTTCTTT. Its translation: CASSYGRTVSAFF.

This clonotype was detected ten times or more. CDR3 in amino acids: CASHLRSSYNEQFF. The DNA for the CDR3 is TGCGCCAGCCATTTACGTAGCTCCTACAATGAGCAGTTCTTC. V gene TRBV5-1 combines with J gene TRBJ2-1; D gene ambiguous. The germline gives CDR1 SGHRS, CDR2 YFSETQ. Between the trimmed V and J ends, which lost 7 bases and 0 bases, there was a span of 11 bases. This CDR3 is built from 14 residues.

The CDR3: CSAPRADHETQYF. The CDR3 nucleotides are TGCAGTGCCCCGAGAGCGGATCATGAGACCCAGTACTTC. The V gene is TRBV20-1, the J gene TRBJ2-5; TRBD2 might be the D (5 bases). V lost 6 bases to trimming and J lost 5 bases, with 16 bases between them. CDR3 length: 13 residues. In germline, CDR1 is DFQATT, CDR2 SNEGSKA (reference sequence).

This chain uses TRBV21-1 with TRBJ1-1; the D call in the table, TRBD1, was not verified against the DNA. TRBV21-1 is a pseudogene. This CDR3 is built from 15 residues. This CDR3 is CASSKGWGLNTEAFF. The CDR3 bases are TGTGCCAGCAGCAAAGGGTGGGGCCTGAACACTGAAGCTTTCTTT.

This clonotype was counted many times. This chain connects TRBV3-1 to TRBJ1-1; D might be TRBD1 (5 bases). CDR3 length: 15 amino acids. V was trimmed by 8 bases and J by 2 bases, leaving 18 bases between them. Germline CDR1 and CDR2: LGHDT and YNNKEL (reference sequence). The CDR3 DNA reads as TGTGCCAGCCACCGGGGCGGACCGAGCAACACTGAAGCTTTCTTT. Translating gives CASHRGGPSNTEAFF.

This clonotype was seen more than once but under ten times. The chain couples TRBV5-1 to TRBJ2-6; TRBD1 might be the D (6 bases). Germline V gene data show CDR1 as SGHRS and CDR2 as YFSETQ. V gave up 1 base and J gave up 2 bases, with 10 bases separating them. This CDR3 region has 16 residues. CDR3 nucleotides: TGCGCCAGCAGCTTGACAGGGTCTACTGGGGCCAACGTCCTGACTTTC. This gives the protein CASSLTGSTGANVLTF.

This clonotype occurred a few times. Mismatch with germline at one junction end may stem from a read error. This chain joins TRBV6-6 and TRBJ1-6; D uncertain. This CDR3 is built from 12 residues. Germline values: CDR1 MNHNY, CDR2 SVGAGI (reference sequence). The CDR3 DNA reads TGTGCCAGCAGTTACGATAACTCACCCCTCCACTTT. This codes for CASSYDNSPLHF.

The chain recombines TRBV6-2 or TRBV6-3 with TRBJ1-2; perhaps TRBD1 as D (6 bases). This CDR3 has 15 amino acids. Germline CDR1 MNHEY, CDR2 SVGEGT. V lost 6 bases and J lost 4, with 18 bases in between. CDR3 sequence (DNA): TGTGCCAGCAGACCAACAGGGAAGGTGACCTATGGCTACACCTTC. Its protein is CASRPTGKVTYGYTF.

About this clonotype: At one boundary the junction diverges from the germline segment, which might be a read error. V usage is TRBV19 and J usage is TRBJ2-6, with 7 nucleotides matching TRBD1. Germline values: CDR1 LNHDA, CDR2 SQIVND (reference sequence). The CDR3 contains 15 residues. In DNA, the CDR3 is TGTGCCAGTACTATGACAGGGTTTGGGTCCAACGTCCTGACTTTC. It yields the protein CASTMTGFGSNVLTF.

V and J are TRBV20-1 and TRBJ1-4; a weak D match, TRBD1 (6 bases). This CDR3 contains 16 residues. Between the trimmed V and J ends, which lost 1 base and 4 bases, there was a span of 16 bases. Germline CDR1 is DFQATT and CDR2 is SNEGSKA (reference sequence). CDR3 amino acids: CSARAPPRTDNEKLFF. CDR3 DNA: TGCAGTGCTAGAGCGCCCCCGAGGACAGATAATGAAAAACTGTTTTTT.

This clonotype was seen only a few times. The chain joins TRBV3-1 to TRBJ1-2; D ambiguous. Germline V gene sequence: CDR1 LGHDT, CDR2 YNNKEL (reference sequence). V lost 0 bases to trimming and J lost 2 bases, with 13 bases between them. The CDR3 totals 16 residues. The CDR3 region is CASSQEVGANNYGYTF. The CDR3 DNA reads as TGTGCCAGCAGCCAAGAAGTCGGAGCCAACAACTATGGCTACACCTTC.

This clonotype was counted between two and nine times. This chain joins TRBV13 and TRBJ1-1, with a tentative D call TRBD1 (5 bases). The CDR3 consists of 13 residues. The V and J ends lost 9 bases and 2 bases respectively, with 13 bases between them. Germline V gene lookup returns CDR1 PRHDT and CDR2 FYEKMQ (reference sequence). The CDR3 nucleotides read TGTGCCAGTAGCCGGGACGGAAACACTGAAGCTTTCTTT. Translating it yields CASSRDGNTEAFF.

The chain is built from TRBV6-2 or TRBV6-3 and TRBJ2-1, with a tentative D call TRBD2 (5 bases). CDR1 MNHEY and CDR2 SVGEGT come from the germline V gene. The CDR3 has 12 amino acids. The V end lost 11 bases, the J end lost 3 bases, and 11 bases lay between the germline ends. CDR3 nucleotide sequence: TGTGCCGCAACGGACTTCTACAATGAGCAGTTCTTC. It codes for CAATDFYNEQFF.

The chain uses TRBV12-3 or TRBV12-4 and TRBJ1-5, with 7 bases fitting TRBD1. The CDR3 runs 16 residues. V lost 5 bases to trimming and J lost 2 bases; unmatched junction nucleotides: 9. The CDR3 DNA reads TGTGCCAGCAGTCCCCCGGGACAGAAGGGCAATCAGCCCCAGCATTTT. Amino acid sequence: CASSPPGQKGNQPQHF.

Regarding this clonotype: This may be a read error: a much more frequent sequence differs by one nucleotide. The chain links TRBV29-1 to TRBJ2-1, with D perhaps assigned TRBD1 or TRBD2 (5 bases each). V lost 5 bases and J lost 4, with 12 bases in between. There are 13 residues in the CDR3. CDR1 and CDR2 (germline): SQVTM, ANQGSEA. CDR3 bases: TGCAGCGTTTTGAGGGGTCTATACAATGAGCAGTTCTTC. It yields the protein CSVLRGLYNEQFF.

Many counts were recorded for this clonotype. The chain's CDR3 is CSAGRTPMNTEAFF. CDR3 DNA: TGCAGTGCTGGTCGGACGCCGATGAACACTGAAGCTTTCTTT. The chain recombines TRBV20-1 with TRBJ1-1; D is undetermined. Trimming cost V 5 bases and J 0 bases, with 13 bases left between them. This CDR3 has 14 amino acids. The germline CDR1 and CDR2 sequences are DFQATT and SNEGSKA (reference sequence).

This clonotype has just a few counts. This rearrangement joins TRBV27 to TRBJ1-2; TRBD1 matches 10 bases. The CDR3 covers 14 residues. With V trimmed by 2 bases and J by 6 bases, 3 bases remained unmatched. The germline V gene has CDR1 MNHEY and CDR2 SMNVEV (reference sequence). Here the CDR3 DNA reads TGTGCCAGCAGTTTACGACAGGGGGCCAATGGCTACACCTTC. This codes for CASSLRQGANGYTF.

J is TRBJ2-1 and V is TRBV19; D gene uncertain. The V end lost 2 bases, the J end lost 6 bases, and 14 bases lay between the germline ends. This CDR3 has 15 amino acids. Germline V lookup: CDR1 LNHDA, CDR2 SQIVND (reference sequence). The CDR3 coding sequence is TGTGCCAGTAGTATATCGGGCATTCGCAGCAATGAGCAGTTCTTC. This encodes CASSISGIRSNEQFF. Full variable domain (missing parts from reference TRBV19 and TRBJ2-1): DGGITQSPKYLFRKEGQNVTLSCEQNLNHDAMYWYRQDPGQGLRLIYYSQIVNDFQKGDIAEGYSVSREKKESFPLTVTSAQKNPTAFYLCASSISGIRSNEQFFGPGTRLTVL.

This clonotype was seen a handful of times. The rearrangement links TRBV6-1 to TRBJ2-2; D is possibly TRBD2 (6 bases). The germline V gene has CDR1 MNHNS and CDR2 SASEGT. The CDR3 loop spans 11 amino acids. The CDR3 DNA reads TGTGCATCGGGGGACACCGGGGAGCTGTTTTTT. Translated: CASGDTGELFF.

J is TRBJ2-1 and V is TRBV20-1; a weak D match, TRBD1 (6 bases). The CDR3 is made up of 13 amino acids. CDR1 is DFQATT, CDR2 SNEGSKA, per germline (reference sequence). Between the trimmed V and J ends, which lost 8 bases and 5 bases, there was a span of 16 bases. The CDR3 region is CSCRGAQDNEQFF. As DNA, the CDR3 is TGCAGTTGCAGGGGCGCTCAGGACAATGAGCAGTTCTTC.

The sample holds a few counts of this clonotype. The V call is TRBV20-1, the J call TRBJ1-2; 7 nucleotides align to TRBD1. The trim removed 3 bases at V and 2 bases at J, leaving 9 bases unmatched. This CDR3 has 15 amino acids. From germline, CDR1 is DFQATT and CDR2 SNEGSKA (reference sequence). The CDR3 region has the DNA TGCAGTGCTAGGCCCCCGGGACAGAGAAACTATGGCTACACCTTC. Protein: CSARPPGQRNYGYTF.